The entry below describes one T cell receptor beta chain. Its specificity is not known. The data are from a study of CD8 T cells in ankylosing spondylitis. General study points: Blood from ankylosing spondylitis patients appeared to carry a characteristic roughly 8-variant TCR beta motif. CD8+ disease-linked clones were present at relatively low frequencies in blood. Clones tied to disease were said to be significantly enriched in matched ankylosing spondylitis synovial fluid.

Quantitative 5'-RACE with molecular barcodes generated TCR beta libraries. TCRdb redid the calling of the 5' RACE reads with MiXCR, one entry per CDR3 protein. The sample records approximately 500,000 distinct CDR3 sequences, about an eighth being singletons. Germline V gene lookup returns CDR1 SGHDT and CDR2 YYEEEE. This CDR3 spans 13 amino acids. V shed 4 bases, J shed 7 bases, and the junction held 5 bases outside the gene matches. The TCR was taken from a male donor with ankylosing spondylitis. Sequenced: blood, either unsorted or a sorted T cell fraction (not recorded which). The V call is TRBV5-6, the J call TRBJ1-5, with 7 nucleotides matching TRBD1. CDR3 in amino acids: CASSRGGQQPQHF. The CDR3, as DNA: TGTGCCAGCAGCCGGGGGGGACAGCAGCCCCAGCATTTT. Supplemented by reference TRBV5-6 and TRBJ1-5, the full variable domain reads DAGVTQSPTHLIKTRGQQVTLRCSPKSGHDTVSWYQQALGQGPQFIFQYYEEEERQRGNFPDRFSGHQFPNYSSELNVNALLLGDSALYLCASSRGGQQPQHFGDGTRLSIL.